This TCR beta chain is from a study of blood T cell repertoires in COVID-19. Looking at the study overall: Acute and convalescent COVID-19 specimens originated in the United States, Italy and Spain.

Germline loops: CDR1 MDHEN, CDR2 SYDVKM. V dropped 7 bases and J dropped 4 bases, with 22 bases sitting between them. The CDR3 has 16 residues. Original analysis: Amplification from reference gene primers served as the basis for estimated nucleated cell counts. Data came from immunoSEQ multiplex PCR; TCRdb stores just in-frame clones and leaves some out. V and J calls and clone size follow that table, whereas D and trimming were derived from the DNA. The sample contains more than 90,000 clones, around 90% of which appear only once. This TCR was sampled from a human donor in a cohort sampled during active COVID-19. The chain has TRBV28 and TRBJ1-2, with a tentative D call TRBD1 (5 bases). Sequencing was done on a sample of peripheral blood. CDR3 nucleotides: TGTGCCAGCATTAACGGGGGATTTAAGACAGTCTATGGCTACACCTTC. Amino acid sequence: CASINGGFKTVYGYTF.